The rows below give T cell receptor beta chains drawn from one sample of a study of blood T cell repertoires in COVID-19. Using immunoSEQ multiplex PCR, the repertoire was profiled, and TCRdb retains in-frame clones only, with some absent. The table has 160,000 or so clones, about 92% seen once. The sequencing input was peripheral blood. The receptors come from a man between 60 and 75 years old with active or convalescent COVID-19. Both conserved end residues are part of each CDR3. D genes are given only for firm matches. A clone size is listed for some rows: how often the clone was seen (once, few, many), or a class if it is expanded.

TRBD2 TRBJ2-7 NA 13 TRBV2 CASYEREVYEQYF TGTGCCAGCTATGAGCGGGAGGTCTACGAGCAGTACTTC
TRBD1 TRBJ2-3 NA 17 TRBV30 CAWTNQRGRGRADTQYF TGTGCCTGGACCAACCAACGTGGCAGGGGGCGCGCAGATACGCAGTATTTT
NA TRBJ1-1 once 15 TRBV7-9 CASSRGGGLNTEAFF TGTGCCAGCAGCCGTGGCGGCGGATTGAACACTGAAGCTTTCTTT
NA TRBJ1-2 NA 13 TRBV29-1 CSVKGRGYYGYTF TGCAGCGTTAAGGGGAGGGGGTACTATGGCTACACCTTC
NA TRBJ1-6 NA 12 TRBV6-5 CASSREGLPLHF TGTGCCAGCAGCCGAGAGGGCTTACCCCTCCACTTT
NA TRBJ1-2 NA 15 TRBV27 CASSATLGAGYGYTF TGTGCCAGCAGTGCCACGCTGGGGGCCGGCTATGGCTACACCTTC
NA TRBJ1-1 NA 13 TRBV10-2 CASSDGGGTEAFF TGCGCCAGCAGTGATGGCGGGGGCACTGAAGCTTTCTTT
NA TRBJ1-1 NA 15 TRBV11-2 CASSLEWAENTEAFF TGTGCCAGCAGCTTAGAATGGGCAGAGAACACTGAAGCTTTCTTT
NA TRBJ2-2 NA 14 TRBV6-6 CASSPRQNTGELFF TGTGCCAGCAGTCCCCGACAGAACACCGGGGAGCTGTTTTTT
TRBD1 TRBJ1-1 NA 15 TRBV6-5 CASSLFPSGGTEAFF TGTGCCAGCAGTTTATTCCCTTCAGGGGGCACTGAAGCTTTCTTT
NA TRBJ1-4 NA 14 TRBV2 CASSVPATNEKLFF TGTGCCAGCAGTGTCCCAGCAACTAATGAAAAACTGTTTTTT
TRBD1 TRBJ1-2 NA 14 TRBV24-1 CATSDATGTAGYTF TGTGCCACCAGTGACGCGACAGGGACGGCTGGCTACACCTTC
NA TRBJ1-6 NA 17 TRBV18 CASSQDIPSSYNSPLHF TGTGCCAGCTCCCAGGACATCCCGAGCTCCTATAATTCACCCCTCCACTTT
NA TRBJ1-1 NA 15 TRBV10-1 CASSSSGVGALEAFF TGCGCCAGCTCCAGTTCGGGGGTTGGGGCTTTGGAAGCTTTCTTT
TRBD1 TRBJ1-5 NA 17 TRBV4-1 CASSPPGTGGPNQPQHF TGCGCCAGCAGCCCGCCCGGGACAGGGGGCCCGAATCAGCCCCAGCATTTT
NA TRBJ1-4 NA 13 TRBV11-1 CASSPSDREKLFF TGTGCCAGCAGCCCCAGCGACAGGGAAAAACTGTTTTTT
TRBD1 TRBJ1-2 NA 15 TRBV29-1 CSVEGDPTGVYGYTF TGCAGCGTTGAAGGGGATCCGACAGGGGTCTATGGCTACACCTTC
NA TRBJ2-1 NA 14 TRBV7-9 CASSSMVRGSEQFF TGTGCCAGCAGCTCCATGGTTAGGGGCAGTGAGCAGTTCTTC
TRBD2 TRBJ2-5 NA 16 TRBV5-4 CASSLVSGGAGETQYF TGTGCCAGCAGCTTGGTTAGCGGGGGGGCCGGTGAGACCCAGTACTTC
NA TRBJ2-5 NA 12 TRBV5-6 CASSLGRETQYF TGTGCCAGCAGCCTCGGTCGAGAGACCCAGTACTTC
NA TRBJ1-1 NA 13 TRBV2 CANPGGMNTEAFF TGTGCCAACCCTGGGGGCATGAACACTGAAGCTTTCTTT
NA TRBJ1-5 NA 16 TRBV27 CASGPGGIFSNQPQHF TGTGCCAGCGGGCCGGGGGGAATTTTTAGCAATCAGCCCCAGCATTTT
TRBD1 TRBJ1-2 NA 14 TRBV28 CASSPYTGVAGYTF TGTGCCAGCAGTCCCTATACAGGGGTCGCTGGCTACACCTTC
NA TRBJ1-4 NA 15 TRBV19 CASMGRPSPNEKLFF TGTGCCAGTATGGGCCGCCCCAGCCCAAATGAAAAACTGTTTTTT
TRBD2 TRBJ2-3 NA 16 TRBV11-3 CASSLGRGRASDTQYF TGTGCCAGCAGCTTAGGGCGCGGGAGGGCCTCAGATACGCAGTATTTT
TRBD1 TRBJ2-7 NA 16 TRBV7-9 CASSLDFGTGVVEQYF TGTGCCAGCAGCTTAGATTTCGGGACAGGCGTCGTCGAGCAGTACTTC
NA TRBJ2-1 NA 17 TRBV21-1 CASSKELAGLSYNEQFF TGTGCCAGCAGCAAGGAACTAGCGGGATTATCCTACAATGAGCAGTTCTTC
NA TRBJ2-2 NA 14 TRBV29-1 CSVGVQSYTGELFF TGCAGCGTTGGGGTACAGTCCTACACCGGGGAGCTGTTTTTT
NA TRBJ2-3 NA 12 TRBV5-4 CASSLTRDTQYF TGTGCCAGCAGCTTGACTAGAGATACGCAGTATTTT
TRBD2 TRBJ2-1 once 15 TRBV2 CASIVRTSGTNEQFF TGTGCCAGCATTGTAAGGACTAGCGGGACCAATGAGCAGTTCTTC
NA TRBJ2-7 NA 12 TRBV10-3 CAINGGMTEQYF TGTGCCATCAATGGCGGGATGACCGAGCAGTACTTC
TRBD1 TRBJ2-1 NA 16 TRBV15 CATSILLSGQGREQFF TGTGCCACCAGCATCCTCCTCTCTGGACAGGGCCGTGAGCAGTTCTTC
NA TRBJ2-7 NA 13 TRBV5-6 CASSRTTSYEQYF TGTGCCAGCAGCCGGACTACAAGCTACGAGCAGTACTTC
NA TRBJ1-6 NA 17 TRBV11-2 CASSLPATGSLNSPLHF TGTGCCAGCAGCTTGCCCGCTACAGGGTCACTTAATTCACCCCTCCACTTT
TRBD1 TRBJ2-1 NA 19 TRBV27 CASSSDRGKLDSSYNEQFF TGTGCCAGCAGTTCTGACAGGGGGAAACTGGACAGCTCCTACAATGAGCAGTTCTTC
NA TRBJ2-1 NA 13 TRBV19 CASSIGTNNEQFF TGTGCCAGTAGTATAGGGACTAACAATGAGCAGTTCTTC
TRBD1 TRBJ2-5 NA 15 TRBV3-1/TRBV3-2 CASSQVGAGGETQYF TGTGCCAGCAGCCAAGTTGGGGCAGGGGGAGAGACCCAGTACTTC